The subject of this entry is one T cell receptor beta chain. Its antigen is still unknown. The sample is drawn from a study of shared clonotypes between healthy human individuals. Study-level points and caveats: Represented diversity (both genetic and exposure-history) was limited by the small number of donors. Larger estimated richness was generally recorded for naive subsets relative to memory subsets.

Authors' processing steps: Quality scores were absent from the junction-only immunoSEQ sequences, so filtering differed. The method was immunoSEQ multiplex PCR; TCRdb's version includes in-frame clones alone and lacks a portion of them. V, J and clone size reflect that table, while D and trimming were determined from the DNA. The sample yields 2 million to 3 million clones, roughly 93% seen once. Sequenced sample: naive CD4+ T cells from PBMCs. The subset was: CD45RA+ positively selected. This clonotype originated in a man between 18 and 29 years old in good health. Some clones in this sample may be carry-over from other donors' samples.

The CDR3 coding sequence is TGCGCCAGCAGCTTGGGGAGCGGGAGTAAAAATGAGCAGTTCTTC. Its protein is CASSLGSGSKNEQFF. This chain uses TRBV5-1 with TRBJ2-1; 8 bases map to TRBD2. V was clipped by 0 bases and J by 7 bases; unmatched bases: 6. CDR1 and CDR2 (germline): SGHRS, YFSETQ. The CDR3 runs 15 residues.